Included here is one T cell receptor (beta chain) sequence, with context. The antigen remains unidentified. The record originates from a study of immune evolution from preneoplasia to lung adenocarcinoma. Findings and limits, study-wide: Top clone share appeared to fall from AAH through AIS, MIA, adenocarcinoma.

Histologic diagnosis was independently verified by two lung pathologists. Germline values: CDR1 ENHRY, CDR2 SYGVKD. Germline trimming cut 6 bases from V and 5 bases from J; bases unmatched to any gene: 11. This CDR3 region has 16 residues. Assay used: immunoSEQ multiplex PCR; TCRdb lists only in-frame clones, some missing. The sample shows several thousand clones, around 83% of them seen only once. This chain links TRBV10-3 with TRBJ1-1; TRBD1 matches at 11 bases. Sequencing was done on a sample of FFPE invasive lung adenocarcinoma tissue. The sequence was collected from a person aged 50 or older with lung adenocarcinoma. CDR3 coding DNA: TGTGCCATCAGGACAGATACCGGGACAGGGGGGACTGAAGCTTTCTTT. It codes for CAIRTDTGTGGTEAFF.